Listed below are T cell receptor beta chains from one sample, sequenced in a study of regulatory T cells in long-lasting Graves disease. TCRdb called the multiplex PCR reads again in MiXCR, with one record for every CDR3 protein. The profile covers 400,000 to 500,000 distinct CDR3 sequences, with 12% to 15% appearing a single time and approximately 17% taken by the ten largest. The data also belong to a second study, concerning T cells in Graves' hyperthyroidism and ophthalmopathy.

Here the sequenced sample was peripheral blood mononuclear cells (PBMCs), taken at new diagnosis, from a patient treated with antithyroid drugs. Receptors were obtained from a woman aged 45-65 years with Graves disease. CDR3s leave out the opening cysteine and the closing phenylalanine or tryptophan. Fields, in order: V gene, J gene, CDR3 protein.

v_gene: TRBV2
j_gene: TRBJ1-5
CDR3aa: ASSPRGAGNQPQH

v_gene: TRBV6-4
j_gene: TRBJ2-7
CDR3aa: ASSGFFARGSLSSYEQY

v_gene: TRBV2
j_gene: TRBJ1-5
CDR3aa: ASSSGTESNQPQH

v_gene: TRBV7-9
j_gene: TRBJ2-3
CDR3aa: ASSGRARTDTQY

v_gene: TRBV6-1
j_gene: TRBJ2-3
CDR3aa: ASSEDEGESQY

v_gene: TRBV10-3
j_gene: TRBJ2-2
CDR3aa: AIRGRRDTGELF

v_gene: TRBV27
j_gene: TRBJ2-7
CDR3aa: ASSFASGQGASEQY

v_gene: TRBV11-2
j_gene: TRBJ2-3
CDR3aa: ASSLEASGYSTDTQY

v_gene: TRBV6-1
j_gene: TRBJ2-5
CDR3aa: ASSEEAGRQETQY

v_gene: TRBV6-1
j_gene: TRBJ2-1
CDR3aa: ASRSGTDYNEQF

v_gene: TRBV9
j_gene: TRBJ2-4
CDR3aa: ASSVDGQGVNIQC

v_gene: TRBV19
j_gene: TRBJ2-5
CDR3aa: ASRTGGVTGETQY

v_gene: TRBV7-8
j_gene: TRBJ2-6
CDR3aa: ASSGTRGAFGANVLT

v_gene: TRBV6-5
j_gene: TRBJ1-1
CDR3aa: ASSSGVNTEAF

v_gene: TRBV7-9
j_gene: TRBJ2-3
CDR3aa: ASSLALRTSTDTQY

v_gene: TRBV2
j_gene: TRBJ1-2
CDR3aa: ASSEGQAGYGYT

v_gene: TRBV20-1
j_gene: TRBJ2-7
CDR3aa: SARDQRGSYEQY

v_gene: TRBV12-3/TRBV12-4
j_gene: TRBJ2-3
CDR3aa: ASRGDSQDTQY

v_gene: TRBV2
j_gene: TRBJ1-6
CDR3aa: ASSEEIRNSPLH

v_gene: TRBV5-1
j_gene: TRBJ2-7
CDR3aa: ASSLVGQGIYEQY

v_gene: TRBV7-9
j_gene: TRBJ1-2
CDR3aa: ASSLVFGYT

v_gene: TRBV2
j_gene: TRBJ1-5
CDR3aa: ASSDSRQRQPQH

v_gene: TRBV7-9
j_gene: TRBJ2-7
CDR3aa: ASSLWDTTYEQY